This entry lists 3 T cell receptor beta chains sequenced from one sample in a study of CDR3 diversity in severe acne. TCRdb reanalysed the PCR reads using MiXCR and keeps one entry per CDR3 protein. Found here are more than 85,000 distinct CDR3 sequences, over 45% of them singletons; the top ten hold around 10%. The sequencing input was blood. The receptors shown here come from a male donor in good health, serving as a control.

V is TRBV5-1 and J is TRBJ1-1; D is unresolved. V was trimmed by 2 bases and J by 3 bases, leaving 11 bases between them. This CDR3 region has 14 residues. CDR1 is SGHRS, CDR2 YFSETQ, per germline. CDR3 nucleotides: TGCGCCAGCAGCTTTATTGTCGGAGACACTGAAGCTTTCTTT. This translates into CASSFIVGDTEAFF.

Concerning this clonotype itself: The limits of the CDR3 on the DNA are not certain, so only TCRdb's listed CDR3 is given. The chain joins TRBV7-8 to TRBJ2-5; the table's D call TRBD2 went unverified against the DNA. The CDR3 totals 19 residues, both ends included. The V gene's germline CDR1 is SGHVS and CDR2 FQNEAQ. The CDR3 sequence: CASRRFRVAGGATQETRYF.

By its share, this clonotype is medium-sized. The chain employs TRBV10-3 and TRBJ2-7, with D possibly TRBD1 on 6 matching bases. The germline CDR1 and CDR2 sequences are ENHRY and SYGVKD. The CDR3 loop spans 13 amino acids. V was trimmed by 11 bases and J by 0 bases, leaving 14 bases between them. In nucleotides, the CDR3 is TGTGCCGCCCTAGGGGGATACTCCTACGAGCAGTACTTC. Amino acids: CAALGGYSYEQYF.